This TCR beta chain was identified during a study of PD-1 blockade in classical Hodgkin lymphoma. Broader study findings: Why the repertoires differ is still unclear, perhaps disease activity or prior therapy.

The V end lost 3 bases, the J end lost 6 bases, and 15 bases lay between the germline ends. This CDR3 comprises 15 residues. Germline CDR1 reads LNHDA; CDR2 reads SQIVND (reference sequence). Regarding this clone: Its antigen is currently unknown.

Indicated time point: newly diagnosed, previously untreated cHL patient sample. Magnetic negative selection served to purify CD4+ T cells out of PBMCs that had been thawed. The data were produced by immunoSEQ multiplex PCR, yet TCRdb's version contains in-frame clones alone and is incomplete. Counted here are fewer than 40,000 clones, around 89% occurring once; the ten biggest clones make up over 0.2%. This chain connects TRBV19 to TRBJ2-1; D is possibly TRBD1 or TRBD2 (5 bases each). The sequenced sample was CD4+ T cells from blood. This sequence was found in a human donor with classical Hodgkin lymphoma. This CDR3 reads CASSMAGSGANEQFF. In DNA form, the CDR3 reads TGTGCCAGTAGTATGGCAGGGAGTGGGGCCAATGAGCAGTTCTTC. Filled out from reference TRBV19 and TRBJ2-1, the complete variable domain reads DGGITQSPKYLFRKEGQNVTLSCEQNLNHDAMYWYRQDPGQGLRLIYYSQIVNDFQKGDIAEGYSVSREKKESFPLTVTSAQKNPTAFYLCASSMAGSGANEQFFGPGTRLTVL.